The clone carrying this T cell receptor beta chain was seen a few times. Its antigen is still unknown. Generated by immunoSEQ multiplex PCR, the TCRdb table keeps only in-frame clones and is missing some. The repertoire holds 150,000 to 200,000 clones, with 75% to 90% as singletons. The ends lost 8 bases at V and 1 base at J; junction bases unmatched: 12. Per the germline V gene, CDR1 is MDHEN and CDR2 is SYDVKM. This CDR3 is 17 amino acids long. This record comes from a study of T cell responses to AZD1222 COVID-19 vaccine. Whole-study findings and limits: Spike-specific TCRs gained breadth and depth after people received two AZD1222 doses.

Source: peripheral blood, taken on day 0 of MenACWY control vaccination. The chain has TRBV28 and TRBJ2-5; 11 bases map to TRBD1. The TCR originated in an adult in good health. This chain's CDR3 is CASLPGWDRGVQETQYF. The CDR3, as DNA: TGTGCCAGCCTCCCGGGGTGGGACAGGGGGGTCCAAGAGACCCAGTACTTC.